This T cell receptor beta chain was found in a study of vaccination effects on CD4 cells after COVID-19. Study as a whole: Median timing of post-vaccine samples was 72 days after the second dose.

Repertoires were generated with immunoSEQ multiplex PCR, while TCRdb's copy carries only in-frame clones and drops some. The sample contains tens of thousands of clones, 76% of which appear only once. Trimming removed 3 bases at V and 2 bases at J, with 8 bases between. This CDR3 has 13 residues. From germline, CDR1 is SGHRS and CDR2 YFSETQ. As regards this clone: Its antigen remains unknown.

Prior to sequencing, the ViraFEST assay stimulated PBMC with viral peptide pools, which expanded the antigen-specific CD4+ T cells. Investigators separated out CD4+ T cells once more than nine days of culture had passed. Subjects were given two BNT162b2 or mRNA-1273 vaccine doses. For each well, 1.5 million to 2 million PBMC were cultured with 8.5 to 10 IU/ml IL-2 and about 11 ug/ml peptides. On both days 3 and 7, half of the culture medium was replaced with IL-2 medium. The V gene is TRBV5-1, the J gene TRBJ1-1, with D perhaps TRBD1 (6 bases). Specimen: CD4+ T cells from PBMCs cultured with HCoV-OC43 spike peptides, collected after COVID-19 vaccination. Subset meaning: HCoV-OC43 spike overlapping peptide pool stimulation. This clonotype originated in a human donor who received a COVID-19 vaccine. In DNA form, the CDR3 reads TGCGCCAGCAGCTCACAGGGAAACACTGAAGCTTTCTTT. It codes for CASSSQGNTEAFF.